These T cell receptor beta chains were read from a single sample in a study of molecular identifiers for immune sequencing clone quantification. MiXCR was run by TCRdb on the PCR reads, yielding one entry per CDR3 protein. The repertoire includes under 650,000 distinct CDR3 sequences, just under 20% of them detected once, and 0.85% sits in the top ten. Sequenced sample: naive CD8+ T cells from blood, with Jurkat cell RNA spiked in. The receptors come from a human donor in good health. Some libraries in this study had Jurkat cell RNA spiked in. CDR3s include the opening cysteine and the closing phenylalanine or tryptophan. A D gene is named only where the DNA matches it firmly. Part of the rows lack a size; the others show once, few, many or a class for expanded clones.

D gene	V gene	J gene	clone size	CDR3 protein	CDR3 DNA
TRBD1	TRBV4-1	TRBJ1-1	many	CASSPGTAPGMAFF	TGCGCCAGCAGCCCCGGGACAGCCCCTGGGATGGCTTTCTTT
NA	TRBV12-3/TRBV12-4	TRBJ2-2	many	CASRPPRDGTGELFF	TGTGCCAGCAGACCCCCGAGGGATGGTACCGGGGAGCTGTTTTTT
NA	TRBV7-6	TRBJ2-2	many	CASSYQVAENTGELFF	TGTGCCAGCAGCTATCAGGTGGCAGAGAACACCGGGGAGCTGTTTTTT
NA	TRBV29-1	TRBJ2-2	many	CSVVSGPSVTGELFF	TGCAGCGTTGTTAGCGGACCATCGGTCACCGGGGAGCTGTTTTTT
TRBD1	TRBV6-5	TRBJ2-2	many	CASSLLDRGYTGELFF	TGTGCCAGCAGCCTCCTCGACAGGGGTTACACCGGGGAGCTGTTTTTT
TRBD2	TRBV4-3	TRBJ2-4	NA	CASSQDLLGTTKNIQYF	TGCGCCAGCAGCCAAGATTTATTGGGGACTACCAAAAACATTCAGTACTTC
NA	TRBV27	TRBJ2-7	few	CASSLLGVGHEQYF	TGTGCCAGCAGTTTGCTCGGGGTGGGCCACGAGCAGTACTTC
NA	TRBV27	TRBJ2-5	NA	CASSLRGLGETQYF	TGTGCCAGCAGTTTAAGAGGGCTAGGGGAGACCCAGTACTTC
NA	TRBV14	TRBJ2-5	NA	CASSGAGIGYQETQYF	TGTGCCAGCAGCGGTGCAGGGATAGGTTACCAAGAGACCCAGTACTTC
NA	TRBV12-3/TRBV12-4	TRBJ2-1	NA	CASRTGIWDEQFF	TGTGCCAGCAGGACGGGTATTTGGGATGAGCAGTTCTTC
NA	TRBV30	TRBJ2-3	NA	CAWSATGNTQYF	TGTGCCTGGAGTGCCACAGGGAATACGCAGTATTTT
NA	TRBV20-1	TRBJ2-7	many	CSARARGDYDYEQYF	TGCAGTGCTAGAGCTCGAGGGGATTACGACTACGAGCAGTACTTC
TRBD2	TRBV7-9	TRBJ2-7	NA	CASSLRTSGGPYEQYF	TGTGCCAGCAGCTTGAGGACTAGCGGGGGACCATACGAGCAGTACTTC
NA	TRBV7-2	TRBJ2-7	many	CASSLLEARYEQYF	TGTGCCAGCAGCTTATTAGAGGCGAGGTACGAGCAGTACTTC
TRBD1	TRBV19	TRBJ1-5	many	CASTNHAGTGPQHF	TGTGCCAGTACCAACCATGCCGGGACAGGCCCCCAGCATTTT
TRBD1	TRBV9	TRBJ2-5	NA	CVSSDGQGASPETQYF	TGTGTCAGCAGCGATGGACAGGGGGCTTCCCCGGAGACCCAGTACTTC
NA	TRBV4-1	TRBJ1-5	many	CASSQGGGGWPQHF	TGCGCCAGCAGCCAAGGGGGCGGGGGGTGGCCCCAGCATTTT
NA	TRBV11-2	TRBJ1-4	NA	CASSPGVTSPEKLFF	TGTGCCAGCAGCCCAGGGGTTACATCTCCGGAAAAACTGTTTTTT
TRBD1	TRBV30	TRBJ1-3	NA	CAWSFGTDTIYF	TGTGCCTGGAGTTTCGGGACAGACACCATATATTTT
NA	TRBV9	TRBJ1-1	NA	CASSEISGQNTEAFF	TGTGCCAGCAGCGAAATATCGGGACAGAACACTGAAGCTTTCTTT
NA	TRBV9	TRBJ2-7	few	CASSSRTVYEQYF	TGTGCCAGCAGTTCCCGGACAGTTTACGAGCAGTACTTC
NA	TRBV30	TRBJ1-1	few	CAWSVHTEAFF	TGTGCCTGGAGTGTCCACACTGAAGCTTTCTTT
NA	TRBV20-1	TRBJ2-7	many	CSARGGRSYEQYF	TGCAGTGCTAGAGGGGGCAGATCCTACGAGCAGTACTTC
TRBD1	TRBV5-6	TRBJ2-7	NA	CASRGTGDYEQYF	TGTGCCAGCAGGGGGACAGGAGACTACGAGCAGTACTTC
NA	TRBV5-4	TRBJ2-3	many	CASSNSWAEVQYF	TGTGCCAGCAGCAACAGCTGGGCGGAGGTGCAGTATTTT
NA	TRBV2	TRBJ2-2	few	CASGSAEHLLNTGELFF	TGTGCCAGCGGATCTGCGGAACATCTCTTGAACACCGGGGAGCTGTTTTTT
NA	TRBV25-1	TRBJ1-6	many	CASSDGEGTPLHF	TGTGCCAGCAGTGACGGGGAAGGAACACCCCTCCACTTT
NA	TRBV6-6	TRBJ1-5	many	CASSYNSGQPQHF	TGTGCCAGCAGTTATAATTCCGGTCAGCCCCAGCATTTT
NA	TRBV29-1	TRBJ1-2	many	CSVPHPEGEVGGYTF	TGCAGCGTTCCCCACCCTGAGGGGGAAGTAGGCGGCTACACCTTC
NA	TRBV4-1	TRBJ1-6	many	CASSQVNPSSYNSPLHF	TGCGCCAGCAGCCAAGTGAATCCCAGCTCCTATAATTCACCCCTCCACTTT
TRBD2	TRBV30	TRBJ2-7	many	CACSGRAGYEQYF	TGTGCCTGTAGCGGGAGAGCCGGCTACGAGCAGTACTTC
TRBD1	TRBV4-3	TRBJ2-7	many	CASSQDVGTGSYEQYF	TGCGCCAGCAGCCAAGATGTAGGGACAGGATCCTACGAGCAGTACTTC
NA	TRBV4-2	TRBJ2-4	many	CASSQDTTARALKNIQYF	TGTGCCAGCAGCCAAGATACGACGGCCCGAGCACTAAAAAACATTCAGTACTTC
NA	TRBV5-4	TRBJ2-3	many	CASSSPRTTYSTDTQYF	TGTGCCAGCAGCTCACCCCGGACGACCTATAGCACAGATACGCAGTATTTT
TRBD1	TRBV6-5	TRBJ2-3	many	CASRPSDRGRTDTQYF	TGTGCCAGCAGGCCGAGTGACAGGGGTCGCACAGATACGCAGTATTTT
NA	TRBV12-3/TRBV12-4	TRBJ2-3	NA	CASSFSGEQTLNTDTQYF	TGTGCCAGCAGTTTCTCGGGTGAGCAGACCTTAAACACAGATACGCAGTATTTT
NA	TRBV27	TRBJ2-2	NA	CASSPPMTGGELFF	TGTGCCAGCAGCCCGCCCATGACTGGCGGGGAGCTGTTTTTT
TRBD1	TRBV9	TRBJ1-1	many	CASSVGTGLAFF	TGTGCCAGCAGCGTCGGGACAGGGCTAGCTTTCTTT
TRBD2	TRBV27	TRBJ2-2	NA	CASSLLTSGTTGELFF	TGTGCCAGCAGTTTATTGACTAGCGGAACCACCGGGGAGCTGTTTTTT
NA	TRBV4-2	TRBJ2-7	NA	CASTPVTTAGVSYEQYF	TGTGCCAGCACCCCAGTCACTACGGCAGGTGTCTCCTACGAGCAGTACTTC
NA	TRBV9	TRBJ1-4	few	CASSSQGSTNEKLFF	TGTGCCAGCAGCTCTCAGGGGTCAACTAATGAAAAACTGTTTTTT
NA	TRBV2	TRBJ1-4	many	CASTDRRNEKLFF	TGTGCCAGCACCGACAGACGAAATGAAAAACTGTTTTTT
TRBD2	TRBV28	TRBJ2-3	many	CASSSLAGGTDTQYF	TGTGCCAGCAGCTCCTTAGCGGGGGGCACAGATACGCAGTATTTT
NA	TRBV14	TRBJ1-1	many	CASSHFQMNTEAFF	TGTGCCAGCAGCCATTTCCAGATGAACACTGAAGCTTTCTTT
NA	TRBV3-1	TRBJ2-2	few	CASSQPYTGELFF	TGTGCCAGCAGTCAACCATATACCGGGGAGCTGTTTTTT
NA	TRBV27	TRBJ1-5	many	CASSFVGNQPQHF	TGTGCCAGCAGTTTTGTTGGTAATCAGCCCCAGCATTTT
NA	TRBV28	TRBJ2-5	NA	CASSFSFTQGNKNQETQYF	TGTGCCAGCAGTTTCTCTTTCACGCAGGGTAATAAGAACCAAGAGACCCAGTACTTC
NA	TRBV28	TRBJ1-1	few	CASSLPPGRTEAFF	TGTGCCAGCAGTTTACCGCCGGGGCGCACTGAAGCTTTCTTT
NA	TRBV4-2	TRBJ2-7	many	CASSQERELDEQYF	TGTGCCAGCAGCCAAGAGCGGGAATTGGACGAGCAGTACTTC
TRBD2	TRBV9	TRBJ2-3	few	CASSLKREGSADTQYF	TGTGCCAGCAGCCTAAAGCGGGAGGGGAGTGCAGATACGCAGTATTTT
NA	TRBV21-1	TRBJ2-7	NA	CAGSKAGCSYEQYF	TGTGCCGGCAGCAAAGCCGGCTGCTCCTACGAGCAGTACTTC
NA	TRBV3-1	TRBJ2-7	NA	CASSQEDLGPYEQYF	TGTGCCAGCAGCCAAGAGGACCTAGGACCCTACGAGCAGTACTTC
NA	TRBV27	TRBJ2-7	few	CASSLTNSYEQYF	TGTGCCAGCAGTTTAACGAACTCCTACGAGCAGTACTTC
TRBD1	TRBV29-1	TRBJ1-1	NA	CRVGTGGRAEAFF	TGCAGGGTCGGGACAGGGGGACGTGCTGAAGCTTTCTTT
NA	TRBV7-6	TRBJ2-7	many	CASSLGGAEQYF	TGCGCCAGCAGCCTCGGAGGGGCCGAGCAGTACTTC